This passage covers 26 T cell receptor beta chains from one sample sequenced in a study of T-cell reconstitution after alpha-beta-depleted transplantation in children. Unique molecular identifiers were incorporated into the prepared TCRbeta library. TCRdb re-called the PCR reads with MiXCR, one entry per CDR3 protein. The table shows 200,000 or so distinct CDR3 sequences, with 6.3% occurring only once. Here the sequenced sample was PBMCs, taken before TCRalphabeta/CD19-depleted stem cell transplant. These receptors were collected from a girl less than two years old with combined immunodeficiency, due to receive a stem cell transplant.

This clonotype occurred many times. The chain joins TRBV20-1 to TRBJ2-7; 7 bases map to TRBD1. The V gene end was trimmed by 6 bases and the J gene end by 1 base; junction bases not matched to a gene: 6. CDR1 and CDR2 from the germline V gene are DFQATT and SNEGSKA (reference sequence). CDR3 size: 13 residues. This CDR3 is CSAGTVDSYEQYF. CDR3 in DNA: TGCAGTGCCGGGACAGTGGATTCCTACGAGCAGTACTTC.

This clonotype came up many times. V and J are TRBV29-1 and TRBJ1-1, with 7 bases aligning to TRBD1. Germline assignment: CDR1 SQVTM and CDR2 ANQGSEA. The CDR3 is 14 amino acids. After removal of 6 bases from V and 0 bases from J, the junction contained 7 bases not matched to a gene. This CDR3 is CSVGHRGMNTEAFF. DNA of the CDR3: TGCAGCGTGGGACACAGGGGCATGAACACTGAAGCTTTCTTT.

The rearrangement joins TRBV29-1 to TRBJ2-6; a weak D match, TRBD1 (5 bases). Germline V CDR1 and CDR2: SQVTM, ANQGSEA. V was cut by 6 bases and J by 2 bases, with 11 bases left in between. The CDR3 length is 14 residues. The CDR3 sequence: CSVSTGAGANVLTF. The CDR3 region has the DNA TGCAGCGTCTCAACAGGAGCTGGGGCCAACGTCCTGACTTTC.

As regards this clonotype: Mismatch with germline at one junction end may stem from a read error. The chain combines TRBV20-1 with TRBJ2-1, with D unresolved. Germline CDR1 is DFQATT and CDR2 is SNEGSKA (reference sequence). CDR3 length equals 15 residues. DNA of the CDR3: TGCTGTGCTAGAGAGGCTAGGGACTCCTACAATGAGCAGTTCTTC. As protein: CCAREARDSYNEQFF.

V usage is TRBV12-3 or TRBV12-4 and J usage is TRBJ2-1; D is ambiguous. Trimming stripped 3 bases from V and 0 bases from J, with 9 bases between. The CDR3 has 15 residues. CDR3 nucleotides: TGTGCCAGCAGTTTTAGATCGAGCTCCTACAATGAGCAGTTCTTC. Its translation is CASSFRSSSYNEQFF.

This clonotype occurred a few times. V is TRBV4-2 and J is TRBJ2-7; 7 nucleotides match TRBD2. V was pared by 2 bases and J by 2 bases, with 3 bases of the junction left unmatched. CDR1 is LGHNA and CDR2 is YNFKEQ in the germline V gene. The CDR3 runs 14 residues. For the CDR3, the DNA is TGTGCCAGCAGCCAAAACGGGGGGACCTACGAGCAGTACTTC. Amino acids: CASSQNGGTYEQYF.

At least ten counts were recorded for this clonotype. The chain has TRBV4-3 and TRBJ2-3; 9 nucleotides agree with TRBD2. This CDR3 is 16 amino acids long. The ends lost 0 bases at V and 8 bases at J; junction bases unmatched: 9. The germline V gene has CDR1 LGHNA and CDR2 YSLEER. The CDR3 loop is CASSQEWGLAPATQYF. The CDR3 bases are TGCGCCAGCAGCCAAGAATGGGGACTAGCCCCTGCTACGCAGTATTTT.

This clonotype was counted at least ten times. The CDR3 spells CASSLGYYVSYNEQFF. Written as DNA, the CDR3 is TGTGCCAGCAGCTTAGGATACTATGTCTCCTACAATGAGCAGTTCTTC. The J gene is TRBJ2-1, the V gene TRBV7-2, with no clear D. CDR1 is SGHTA, CDR2 FQGNSA, per germline. The ends were cut back, 1 base at V and 0 bases at J, with 10 bases in the middle. This CDR3 spans 16 amino acids.

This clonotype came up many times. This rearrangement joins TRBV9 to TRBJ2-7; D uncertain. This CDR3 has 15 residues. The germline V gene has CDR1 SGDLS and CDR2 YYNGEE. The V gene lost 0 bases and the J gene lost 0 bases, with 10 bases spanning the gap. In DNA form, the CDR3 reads TGTGCCAGCAGCGTAGGGGCCGGAACCTCCTACGAGCAGTACTTC. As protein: CASSVGAGTSYEQYF.

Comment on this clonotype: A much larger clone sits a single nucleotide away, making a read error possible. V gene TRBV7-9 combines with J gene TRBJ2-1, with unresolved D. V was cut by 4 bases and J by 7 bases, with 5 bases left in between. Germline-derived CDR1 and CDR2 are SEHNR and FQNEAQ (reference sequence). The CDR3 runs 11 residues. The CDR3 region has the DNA TGTGCCAGCAGCTGGCTGAATGAGCAGTTCTTC. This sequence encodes CASSWLNEQFF.

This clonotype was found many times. As DNA, the CDR3 is TGCAGGGTACAGGACAGGAGCTCCTACGAGCAGTACTTC. As protein: CRVQDRSSYEQYF. V is TRBV20-1 and J is TRBJ2-7; 7 bases map to TRBD1. CDR1 is DFQATT, CDR2 SNEGSKA, per germline (reference sequence). This CDR3 is built from 13 residues.

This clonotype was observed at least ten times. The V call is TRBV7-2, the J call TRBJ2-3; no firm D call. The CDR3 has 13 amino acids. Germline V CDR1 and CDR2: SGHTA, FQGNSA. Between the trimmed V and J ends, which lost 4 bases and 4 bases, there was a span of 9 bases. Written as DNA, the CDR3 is TGTGCCAGCAGCTACCCTTCGTCAGATACGCAGTATTTT. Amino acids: CASSYPSSDTQYF.

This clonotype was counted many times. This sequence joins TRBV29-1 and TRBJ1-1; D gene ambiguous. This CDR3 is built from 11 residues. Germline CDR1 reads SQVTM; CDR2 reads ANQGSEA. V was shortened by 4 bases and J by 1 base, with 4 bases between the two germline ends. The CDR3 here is CSVGWNTEAFF. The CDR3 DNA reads TGCAGCGTTGGATGGAACACTGAAGCTTTCTTT.

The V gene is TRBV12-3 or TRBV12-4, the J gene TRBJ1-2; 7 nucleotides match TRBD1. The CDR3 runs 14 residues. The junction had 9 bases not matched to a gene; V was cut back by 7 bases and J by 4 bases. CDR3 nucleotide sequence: TGTGCCAGCACCCCGACAGGGACAATCTATGGCTACACCTTC. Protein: CASTPTGTIYGYTF.

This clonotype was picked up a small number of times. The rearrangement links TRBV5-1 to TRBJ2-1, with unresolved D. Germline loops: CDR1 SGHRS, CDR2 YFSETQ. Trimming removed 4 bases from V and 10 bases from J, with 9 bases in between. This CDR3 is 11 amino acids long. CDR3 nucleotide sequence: TGCGCCAGCAGCACCGGACGGGAGCAGTTCTTC. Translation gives CASSTGREQFF. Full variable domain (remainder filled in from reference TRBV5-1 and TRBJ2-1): KAGVTQTPRYLIKTRGQQVTLSCSPISGHRSVSWYQQTPGQGLQFLFEYFSETQRNKGNFPGRFSGRQFSNSRSEMNVSTLELGDSALYLCASSTGREQFFGPGTRLTVL.

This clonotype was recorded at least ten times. CDR3 DNA: TGTGCCAGCAGTTTCAGTACTAGCGGGCGTGCTGATCGCGACAATGAGCAGTTCTTC. Translation: CASSFSTSGRADRDNEQFF. The V and J genes are TRBV12-3 or TRBV12-4 and TRBJ2-1, with TRBD2 matching over 9 bases. The CDR3 runs 19 residues. Germline trimming cut 3 bases from V and 5 bases from J; bases unmatched to any gene: 17.

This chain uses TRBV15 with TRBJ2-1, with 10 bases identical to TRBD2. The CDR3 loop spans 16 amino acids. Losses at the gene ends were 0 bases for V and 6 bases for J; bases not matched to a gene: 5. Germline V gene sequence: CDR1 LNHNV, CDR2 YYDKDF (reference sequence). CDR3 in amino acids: CATSREAAGGSNEQFF. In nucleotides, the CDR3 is TGTGCCACCAGCAGAGAGGCAGCGGGAGGGAGCAATGAGCAGTTCTTC.

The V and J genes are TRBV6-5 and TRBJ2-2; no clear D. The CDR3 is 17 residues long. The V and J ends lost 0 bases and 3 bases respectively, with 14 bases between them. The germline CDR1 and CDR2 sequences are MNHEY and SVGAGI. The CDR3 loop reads CASSYSMTGRHTGELFF. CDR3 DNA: TGTGCCAGCAGTTACTCGATGACCGGAAGGCACACCGGGGAGCTGTTTTTT.

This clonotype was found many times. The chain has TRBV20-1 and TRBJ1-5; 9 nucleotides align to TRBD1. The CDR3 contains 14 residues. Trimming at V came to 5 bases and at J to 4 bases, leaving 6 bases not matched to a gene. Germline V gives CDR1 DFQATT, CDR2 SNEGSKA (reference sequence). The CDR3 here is CSAPGQGPNQPQHF. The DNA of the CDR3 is TGCAGTGCTCCGGGACAGGGACCTAATCAGCCCCAGCATTTT.

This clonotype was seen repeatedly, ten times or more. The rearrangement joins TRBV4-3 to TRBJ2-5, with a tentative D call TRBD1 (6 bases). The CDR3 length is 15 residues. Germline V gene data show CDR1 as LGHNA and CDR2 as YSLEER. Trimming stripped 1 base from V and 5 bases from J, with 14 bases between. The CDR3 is CASSQVDRSGETQYF. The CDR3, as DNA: TGCGCCAGCAGCCAAGTCGACAGGTCCGGCGAGACCCAGTACTTC.

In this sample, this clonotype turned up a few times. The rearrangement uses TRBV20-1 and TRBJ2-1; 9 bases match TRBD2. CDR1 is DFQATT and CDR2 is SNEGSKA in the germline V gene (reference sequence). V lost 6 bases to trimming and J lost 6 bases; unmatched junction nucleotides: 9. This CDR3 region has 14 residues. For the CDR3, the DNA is TGCAGTGCCAGACGACTAGCGGCCTCCAATGAGCAGTTCTTC. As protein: CSARRLAASNEQFF.

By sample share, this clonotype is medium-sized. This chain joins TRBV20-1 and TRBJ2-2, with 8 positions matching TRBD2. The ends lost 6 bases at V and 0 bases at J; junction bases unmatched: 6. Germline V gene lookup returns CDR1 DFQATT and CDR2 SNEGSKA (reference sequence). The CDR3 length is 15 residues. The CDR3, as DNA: TGCAGTGCGTCAACTAGCGGTGCGAACACCGGGGAGCTGTTTTTT. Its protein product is CSASTSGANTGELFF.

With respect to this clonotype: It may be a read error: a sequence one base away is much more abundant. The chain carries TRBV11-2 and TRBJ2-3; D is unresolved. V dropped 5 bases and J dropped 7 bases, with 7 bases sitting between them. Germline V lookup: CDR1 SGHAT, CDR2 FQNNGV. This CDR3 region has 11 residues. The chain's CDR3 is CASSRSNTQYF. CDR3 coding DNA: TGTGCCAGCAGCCGGTCAAATACGCAGTATTTT.

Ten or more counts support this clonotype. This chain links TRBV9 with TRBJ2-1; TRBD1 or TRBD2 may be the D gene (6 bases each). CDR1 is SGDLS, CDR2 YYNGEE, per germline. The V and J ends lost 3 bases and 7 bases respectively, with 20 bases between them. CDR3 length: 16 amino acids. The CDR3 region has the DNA TGTGCCAGCAGCGCGCGGGACATCTTTATAGTTAATGAGCAGTTCTTC. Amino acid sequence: CASSARDIFIVNEQFF.

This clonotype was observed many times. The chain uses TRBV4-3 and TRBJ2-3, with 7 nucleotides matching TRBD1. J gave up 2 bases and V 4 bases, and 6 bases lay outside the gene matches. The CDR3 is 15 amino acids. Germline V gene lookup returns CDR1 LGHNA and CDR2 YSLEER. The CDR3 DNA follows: TGCGCCAGCAGCCGGGGGACAGCGAACACAGATACGCAGTATTTT. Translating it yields CASSRGTANTDTQYF.

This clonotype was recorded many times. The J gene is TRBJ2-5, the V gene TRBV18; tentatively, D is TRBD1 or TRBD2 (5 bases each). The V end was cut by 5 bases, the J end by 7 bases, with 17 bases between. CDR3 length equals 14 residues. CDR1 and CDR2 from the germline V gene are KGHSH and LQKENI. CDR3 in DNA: TGTGCCAGCTCATCAGACGGCGGTGGGGGGACCCAGTACTTC. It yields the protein CASSSDGGGGTQYF.